Listed below are T cell receptor beta chains from one sample, sequenced in a study of regulatory T cells in long-lasting Graves disease. TCRdb re-derived calls from the multiplex PCR reads in MiXCR, one entry per CDR3 protein. The table shows roughly 410,000 distinct CDR3 sequences, with roughly 15% occurring only once. The sample was also linked to a second study, of T cells in Graves' hyperthyroidism and ophthalmopathy.

This sample comprised peripheral blood mononuclear cells (PBMCs), obtained at new diagnosis, from a patient treated with antithyroid drugs. Receptors originate from a middle-aged woman with Graves disease. The CDR3 runs from the conserved cysteine through the conserved F or W. A D gene is named only where the DNA matches it firmly. Part of the rows lack a size; the others show once, few, many or a class for expanded clones.

D: TRBD1
V: TRBV3-1
J: TRBJ2-1
size: many
CDR3: CASSQVWRDRGIYNEQFF
DNA: TGTGCCAGCAGCCAAGTCTGGAGAGACAGGGGAATCTACAATGAGCAGTTCTTC

D: NA
V: TRBV28
J: TRBJ1-2
size: NA
CDR3: CASSGGGPYGYTF
DNA: TGTGCCAGCAGTGGGGGGGGCCCCTATGGCTACACCTTC

D: TRBD2
V: TRBV6-1
J: TRBJ2-5
size: many
CDR3: CASSARGGETQYF
DNA: TGTGCCAGCAGTGCAAGGGGAGGGGAGACCCAGTACTTC

D: NA
V: TRBV11-3
J: TRBJ1-5
size: NA
CDR3: CASSPSLDQPQHF
DNA: TGTGCCAGCAGCCCCTCGTTGGATCAGCCCCAGCATTTT

D: TRBD2
V: TRBV9
J: TRBJ2-1
size: NA
CDR3: CASSVVAGGLYEQFF
DNA: TGTGCCAGCAGCGTAGTAGCGGGAGGGCTCTATGAGCAGTTCTTC

D: NA
V: TRBV11-2
J: TRBJ1-1
size: NA
CDR3: CASSLKGYTEAFF
DNA: TGTGCCAGCAGCTTAAAAGGGTACACTGAAGCTTTCTTT

D: NA
V: TRBV12-3/TRBV12-4
J: TRBJ2-1
size: NA
CDR3: CASSQSPGTFNEQFF
DNA: TGTGCCAGCAGTCAATCCCCCGGGACTTTCAATGAGCAGTTCTTC

D: TRBD2
V: TRBV7-9
J: TRBJ2-1
size: many
CDR3: CASSSSSGSTGEQFF
DNA: TGTGCCAGCAGCTCCTCTAGCGGGAGTACTGGTGAGCAGTTCTTC

D: NA
V: TRBV7-9
J: TRBJ2-1
size: NA
CDR3: CASSSRLAPDNEQFF
DNA: TGTGCCAGCAGCTCGCGGCTAGCGCCAGACAATGAGCAGTTCTTC

D: NA
V: TRBV28
J: TRBJ1-5
size: many
CDR3: CASKWGLLNQPQHF
DNA: TGTGCCAGCAAATGGGGTCTACTCAATCAGCCCCAGCATTTT

D: NA
V: TRBV18
J: TRBJ1-2
size: many
CDR3: CASSGTRENGYTF
DNA: TGTGCCAGTTCTGGGACGAGGGAGAATGGCTACACCTTC

D: NA
V: TRBV5-4
J: TRBJ2-7
size: NA
CDR3: CASSPWGDYEQYF
DNA: TGTGCCAGCAGCCCGTGGGGGGACTACGAGCAGTACTTC

D: NA
V: TRBV28
J: TRBJ2-4
size: many
CDR3: CASSLTPRRAKNIQYF
DNA: TGTGCCAGCAGTTTAACCCCTAGGAGAGCCAAAAACATTCAGTACTTC

D: NA
V: TRBV12-3/TRBV12-4
J: TRBJ2-7
size: NA
CDR3: CASSLYAGYEQYF
DNA: TGTGCCAGCAGTTTGTACGCGGGGTACGAGCAGTACTTC

D: TRBD1
V: TRBV2
J: TRBJ1-5
size: many
CDR3: CASSEERGTGGGNQPQHF
DNA: TGTGCCAGCAGTGAAGAAAGGGGGACAGGGGGGGGCAATCAGCCCCAGCATTTT

D: TRBD1
V: TRBV29-1
J: TRBJ1-1
size: many
CDR3: CSVRTGSGTEAFF
DNA: TGCAGCGTCCGGACAGGGAGTGGGACTGAAGCTTTCTTT

D: NA
V: TRBV19
J: TRBJ1-1
size: many
CDR3: CVLGVHTEAFF
DNA: TGTGTCCTAGGGGTTCACACTGAAGCTTTCTTT

D: NA
V: TRBV12-5
J: TRBJ2-7
size: NA
CDR3: CASGLGPYEQYF
DNA: TGTGCTAGTGGCCTGGGACCCTACGAGCAGTACTTC

D: NA
V: TRBV28
J: TRBJ1-3
size: many
CDR3: CASSLGDGGNTIYF
DNA: TGTGCCAGCAGTTTGGGGGACGGCGGAAACACCATATATTTT

D: NA
V: TRBV4-2
J: TRBJ1-1
size: NA
CDR3: CASSQGVMGTEAFF
DNA: TGTGCCAGCAGCCAAGGAGTTATGGGGACTGAAGCTTTCTTT

D: TRBD2
V: TRBV20-1
J: TRBJ2-1
size: NA
CDR3: CSARPRIGTSGSRSYNEQFF
DNA: TGCAGTGCTAGACCCCGAATCGGGACTAGCGGGAGTAGATCCTACAATGAGCAGTTCTTC

D: TRBD2
V: TRBV4-1
J: TRBJ2-7
size: few
CDR3: CASSQETGLADYEQYF
DNA: TGCGCCAGCAGCCAAGAGACAGGACTAGCGGACTACGAGCAGTACTTC

D: NA
V: TRBV10-3
J: TRBJ2-4
size: few
CDR3: CAISESMAAEAKNIQYF
DNA: TGTGCCATCAGTGAGTCGATGGCAGCCGAAGCCAAAAACATTCAGTACTTC

D: TRBD1
V: TRBV28
J: TRBJ2-7
size: many
CDR3: CASSWAGTGVNEQYF
DNA: TGTGCCAGCAGTTGGGCGGGGACAGGGGTGAACGAGCAGTACTTC

D: TRBD1
V: TRBV6-5
J: TRBJ2-2
size: many
CDR3: CASSYSGQGTGELFF
DNA: TGTGCCAGCAGTTACTCGGGACAGGGCACCGGGGAGCTGTTTTTT

D: NA
V: TRBV28
J: TRBJ1-1
size: many
CDR3: CASSPWGDDFTEAFF
DNA: TGTGCCAGCAGCCCATGGGGAGACGATTTCACTGAAGCTTTCTTT

D: NA
V: TRBV5-1
J: TRBJ2-3
size: NA
CDR3: CASSTPDYSDTQYF
DNA: TGCGCCAGCAGCACGCCGGACTATTCAGATACGCAGTATTTT

D: TRBD1
V: TRBV6-1
J: TRBJ2-1
size: few
CDR3: CASTGTGPNEQFF
DNA: TGTGCCAGCACCGGGACAGGCCCGAATGAGCAGTTCTTC

D: NA
V: TRBV6-2/TRBV6-3
J: TRBJ1-1
size: many
CDR3: CASSYQETEAFF
DNA: TGTGCCAGCAGTTATCAGGAGACTGAAGCTTTCTTT

D: NA
V: TRBV15
J: TRBJ2-7
size: many
CDR3: CATSRTYGGVEEQYF
DNA: TGTGCCACCAGCAGGACGTACGGAGGGGTAGAGGAGCAGTACTTC

D: NA
V: TRBV20-1
J: TRBJ1-2
size: NA
CDR3: CSARGQIYYGYTF
DNA: TGCAGTGCTAGGGGTCAGATCTACTATGGCTACACCTTC

D: NA
V: TRBV27
J: TRBJ1-5
size: many
CDR3: CASSGINQPQHF
DNA: TGTGCCAGCAGTGGGATAAATCAGCCCCAGCATTTT

D: TRBD2
V: TRBV7-6
J: TRBJ2-2
size: NA
CDR3: CASSLLAGGSGELFF
DNA: TGTGCCAGCAGCTTACTAGCGGGAGGTTCCGGGGAGCTGTTTTTT

D: TRBD1
V: TRBV7-3
J: TRBJ1-4
size: NA
CDR3: CASNPRGVHRGSDEKLFF
DNA: TGTGCCAGCAACCCTCGGGGGGTGCACAGGGGCTCTGATGAAAAACTGTTTTTT

D: NA
V: TRBV28
J: TRBJ2-5
size: NA
CDR3: CASSPPRRETQYF
DNA: TGTGCCAGCAGTCCCCCCCGGAGGGAGACCCAGTACTTC

D: NA
V: TRBV5-1
J: TRBJ2-2
size: NA
CDR3: CASSFPWGQNTGELFF
DNA: TGCGCCAGCAGCTTTCCCTGGGGCCAGAACACCGGGGAGCTGTTTTTT

D: NA
V: TRBV6-1
J: TRBJ2-5
size: many
CDR3: CASSKITEKRTQYF
DNA: TGTGCCAGCAGTAAAATAACAGAGAAGAGGACCCAGTACTTC

D: NA
V: TRBV7-2
J: TRBJ2-1
size: many
CDR3: CASSFGDEQFF
DNA: TGTGCCAGCAGCTTCGGGGATGAGCAGTTCTTC

D: TRBD1
V: TRBV15
J: TRBJ1-1
size: NA
CDR3: CATSGAKGQSAFF
DNA: TGTGCCACCAGCGGGGCTAAGGGACAGTCAGCTTTCTTT

D: TRBD1
V: TRBV24-1
J: TRBJ1-5
size: many
CDR3: CATSPGQSSNQPQHF
DNA: TGTGCCACCAGCCCGGGACAGAGCAGCAATCAGCCCCAGCATTTT

D: NA
V: TRBV14
J: TRBJ1-3
size: many
CDR3: CASSQTASGNTIYF
DNA: TGTGCCAGCAGTCAGACGGCCTCTGGAAACACCATATATTTT

D: NA
V: TRBV12-3/TRBV12-4
J: TRBJ2-1
size: many
CDR3: CASSWERSKQFF
DNA: TGTGCCAGCAGTTGGGAGCGCAGTAAGCAGTTCTTC

D: TRBD1
V: TRBV9
J: TRBJ2-5
size: many
CDR3: CASSVTGTEKETQYF
DNA: TGTGCCAGCAGCGTGACGGGGACAGAGAAAGAGACCCAGTACTTC

D: TRBD1
V: TRBV5-1
J: TRBJ2-7
size: medium-sized
CDR3: CASSRSPTGGSYEQYF
DNA: TGCGCCAGCAGTCGCAGCCCGACAGGGGGATCCTACGAGCAGTACTTC

D: NA
V: TRBV12-3/TRBV12-4
J: TRBJ2-1
size: many
CDR3: CASRTEGNNEQFF
DNA: TGTGCCAGCAGAACGGAGGGGAACAATGAGCAGTTCTTC

D: NA
V: TRBV13
J: TRBJ1-2
size: NA
CDR3: CASSLAQGGGYGYTF
DNA: TGTGCCAGCAGCTTAGCACAGGGAGGGGGCTATGGCTACACCTTC

D: TRBD2
V: TRBV28
J: TRBJ2-7
size: many
CDR3: CASSLFLAEPSYEQYF
DNA: TGTGCCAGCAGTTTATTCCTAGCGGAACCTTCCTACGAGCAGTACTTC

D: TRBD2
V: TRBV11-3
J: TRBJ2-1
size: many
CDR3: CASSTKGLAGGNEQFF
DNA: TGTGCCAGCAGCACAAAGGGACTAGCGGGAGGAAATGAGCAGTTCTTC

D: NA
V: TRBV6-1
J: TRBJ2-5
size: many
CDR3: CASNLRTRETQYF
DNA: TGTGCCAGCAACCTTCGGACTCGAGAGACCCAGTACTTC

D: TRBD1
V: TRBV11-2
J: TRBJ2-5
size: many
CDR3: CASWGTELTTQETQYF
DNA: TGTGCCAGCTGGGGGACAGAGCTAACAACCCAAGAGACCCAGTACTTC